The 30 T cell receptor beta chains below come from one sample, sequenced in a study of blood T cell repertoires in COVID-19. The assay was immunoSEQ multiplex PCR, and TCRdb's table has in-frame clones only and misses some. The sample lists around 200,000 clones, around 84% occurring once. The sample comprised peripheral blood. All receptors come from a man aged 25-40 years with active or convalescent COVID-19.

The chain is built from TRBV2 and TRBJ1-1; D uncertain. V lost 0 bases and J lost 8, with 7 bases in between. Per the germline V gene, CDR1 is SNHLY and CDR2 is FYNNEI. The CDR3 runs to 12 residues. The CDR3 reads CASSEAREEAFF. CDR3 in DNA: TGTGCCAGCAGTGAAGCCCGGGAGGAAGCTTTCTTT. The whole variable domain, filled in from reference TRBV2 and TRBJ1-1, reads EPEVTQTPSHQVTQMGQEVILRCVPISNHLYFYWYRQILGQKVEFLVSFYNNEISEKSEIFDDQFSVERPDGSNFTLKIRSTKLEDSAMYFCASSEAREEAFFGQGTRLTVV.

The CDR3 here is CASSPGLAGGHEQYF. CDR3 bases: TGTGCCAGCAGTCCGGGACTAGCGGGAGGACACGAGCAGTACTTC. V usage is TRBV6-2 or TRBV6-3 and J usage is TRBJ2-7, with 15 bases fitting TRBD2. The ends lost 5 bases at V and 5 bases at J; junction bases unmatched: 4. Per the germline V gene, CDR1 is MNHEY and CDR2 is SVGEGT. The CDR3 has 15 amino acids.

The chain couples TRBV11-2 to TRBJ2-4; 7 bases fit TRBD1. The CDR3 totals 16 residues. With V trimmed by 1 base and J by 0 bases, 3 bases remained unmatched. The germline CDR1 and CDR2 sequences are SGHAT and FQNNGV. The CDR3 DNA reads TGTGCCAGCAGCTTAGGGACAGGCTTAGCCAAAAACATTCAGTACTTC. Protein sequence: CASSLGTGLAKNIQYF.

This chain links TRBV18 with TRBJ2-3, with TRBD2 matching over 7 bases. V was pared by 2 bases and J by 2 bases, with 7 bases of the junction left unmatched. Germline CDR1 KGHSH, CDR2 LQKENI. This CDR3 comprises 16 residues. The CDR3 is CASSPAILADTDTQYF. Here the CDR3 DNA reads TGTGCCAGCTCACCAGCCATCCTAGCGGACACAGATACGCAGTATTTT. The full variable domain, with the rest looked up from reference TRBV18 and TRBJ2-3, is NAGVMQNPRHLVRRRGQEARLRCSPMKGHSHVYWYRQLPEEGLKFMVYLQKENIIDESGMPKERFSAEFPKEGPSILRIQQVVRGDSAAYFCASSPAILADTDTQYFGPGTRLTVL.

This chain connects TRBV6-1 to TRBJ1-4; unclear D gene. The V gene's germline CDR1 is MNHNS and CDR2 SASEGT. The CDR3 extends over 15 amino acids. V was trimmed by 0 bases and J by 1 base, leaving 6 bases between them. The CDR3 DNA reads TGTGCCAGCAGTGAAGCGAGTGGAACTAATGAAAAACTGTTTTTT. This sequence encodes CASSEASGTNEKLFF.

The V gene is TRBV24-1, the J gene TRBJ2-3, with 12 bases aligning to TRBD2. Per germline, CDR1 KGHDR and CDR2 SFDVKD. The CDR3 covers 16 residues. The J segment lost 6 bases and the V segment lost 4 bases, leaving 7 bases of the junction unmatched. The CDR3 is CATSDHGLAGQDTQYF. The CDR3 bases are TGTGCCACCAGTGACCACGGACTAGCGGGGCAGGATACGCAGTATTTT.

The chain combines TRBV18 with TRBJ1-1; the D is unclear. Germline values: CDR1 KGHSH, CDR2 LQKENI. The CDR3 has 14 amino acids. Trimming pared 2 bases from V and 1 base from J, leaving 8 bases between. The CDR3 DNA is TGTGCCAGCTCACCAGATGCGGGGAACACTGAAGCTTTCTTT. It codes for CASSPDAGNTEAFF.

The chain has TRBV14 and TRBJ1-3, with D possibly being TRBD1 (5 bases). The V and J ends lost 0 bases and 1 base respectively, with 7 bases between them. The CDR3 loop spans 15 amino acids. Germline assignment: CDR1 SGHDN and CDR2 FVKESK. CDR3 protein: CASSQDRGSGNTIYF. The CDR3, as DNA: TGTGCCAGCAGCCAAGATCGGGGGTCTGGAAACACCATATATTTT.

The chain carries TRBV15 and TRBJ2-2, with 8 bases matching TRBD1. The CDR3 contains 15 residues. The V segment lost 7 bases and the J segment 4 bases; nucleotides outside the gene matches: 8. Per the germline V gene, CDR1 is LNHNV and CDR2 is YYDKDF (reference sequence). This CDR3 is CATNGRQGSTGELFF. CDR3 in DNA: TGTGCCACCAATGGGCGACAGGGGAGCACCGGGGAGCTGTTTTTT.

This sequence joins TRBV2 and TRBJ1-5; D perhaps matches TRBD1 (6 bases). Germline CDR1 and CDR2: SNHLY and FYNNEI. The CDR3 has 15 residues. V dropped 4 bases and J dropped 7 bases, with 17 bases sitting between them. In nucleotides, the CDR3 is TGTGCCAGCAGTGTAGGAGCAGGGGTTTTACAGCCCCAGCATTTT. The encoded protein is CASSVGAGVLQPQHF. Variable domain in full (rest from reference TRBV2 and TRBJ1-5): EPEVTQTPSHQVTQMGQEVILRCVPISNHLYFYWYRQILGQKVEFLVSFYNNEISEKSEIFDDQFSVERPDGSNFTLKIRSTKLEDSAMYFCASSVGAGVLQPQHFGDGTRLSIL.

The chain carries TRBV7-3 and TRBJ2-2, with 11 bases identical to TRBD1. Germline V CDR1 and CDR2: SGHTA, FQGTGA. The CDR3 loop spans 17 amino acids. The junction had 8 bases not matched to a gene; V was cut back by 4 bases and J by 4 bases. The CDR3: CASSWTPGQGVTGELFF. CDR3 DNA: TGTGCCAGCAGCTGGACCCCGGGACAGGGGGTCACCGGGGAGCTGTTTTTT.

Turning to this clone: A single base separates this from a much larger clone, so it may be a read error. The chain employs TRBV5-4 and TRBJ1-3; 9 positions match TRBD1. This CDR3 region has 14 residues. The trim removed 3 bases at V and 4 bases at J, leaving 2 bases unmatched. The germline CDR1 and CDR2 sequences are SGHNT and YYREEE (reference sequence). CDR3: CASSWTGAGNTIYF. The CDR3 DNA sequence: TGTGCCAGCAGCTGGACAGGGGCAGGAAACACCATATATTTT.

The chain uses TRBV10-3 and TRBJ2-3; TRBD2 might be the D (6 bases). The germline gives CDR1 ENHRY, CDR2 SYGVKD. The CDR3 spans 14 residues. Trimming stripped 6 bases from V and 0 bases from J, with 10 bases between. CDR3 amino acids: CAIRIGGSTDTQYF. CDR3 DNA sequence: TGTGCCATCAGAATAGGAGGGAGCACAGATACGCAGTATTTT.

This clone was picked up one time. The chain is built from TRBV29-1 and TRBJ2-3, with TRBD2 matching over 10 bases. The V gene's germline CDR1 is SQVTM and CDR2 ANQGSEA. This CDR3 region has 18 residues. Losses at the gene ends were 3 bases for V and 1 base for J; bases not matched to a gene: 13. CDR3 nucleotide sequence: TGCAGCGTTGAGTACGCCCATGGAGCGGGAGGGGGCACAGATACGCAGTATTTT. Translated: CSVEYAHGAGGGTDTQYF.

This rearrangement joins TRBV2 to TRBJ2-3; 9 nucleotides line up with TRBD2. The CDR3 has 15 residues. Germline CDR1 and CDR2: SNHLY and FYNNEI. V trimming: 3 bases; J trimming: 3 bases; junction bases outside the gene matches: 4. The CDR3 DNA reads as TGTGCCAGCAGTGAGGCCCTAGCGGGAACAGATACGCAGTATTTT. It codes for CASSEALAGTDTQYF.

The V call is TRBV27, the J call TRBJ2-1; 9 nucleotides align to TRBD2. The CDR3 runs 18 residues. V dropped 5 bases and J dropped 2; count of bases not matched to a gene: 13. Germline V gene sequence: CDR1 MNHEY, CDR2 SMNVEV (reference sequence). This chain's CDR3 is CASSTLPRASGAYNEQFF. CDR3 DNA sequence: TGTGCCAGCAGTACTCTTCCCCGGGCTAGCGGGGCCTACAATGAGCAGTTCTTC.

CDR3 protein: CASSSGLAGVKNYEQYF. CDR3 sequence (DNA): TGTGCCAGCTCATCAGGCCTAGCGGGAGTAAAAAACTACGAGCAGTACTTC. The rearrangement links TRBV18 to TRBJ2-7; 10 nucleotides align to TRBD2. The J segment lost 3 bases and the V segment lost 5 bases, leaving 13 bases of the junction unmatched. Germline-derived CDR1 and CDR2 are KGHSH and LQKENI. There are 17 residues in the CDR3.

The chain is built from TRBV19 and TRBJ1-2, with D possibly matching TRBD1 (6 bases). CDR1 LNHDA and CDR2 SQIVND come from the germline V gene (reference sequence). Trimming took 3 bases from V and 7 from J, leaving 21 bases between them. CDR3 size: 16 residues. The chain's CDR3 is CASSMQQGRGYRGYTF. The CDR3 DNA reads TGTGCCAGTAGTATGCAGCAGGGCAGGGGCTATCGTGGCTACACCTTC.

J is TRBJ1-2 and V is TRBV6-2 or TRBV6-3; D not resolved. With 6 bases removed from V and 1 base from J, the gap between germline ends came to 15 bases. The CDR3 extends over 15 amino acids. CDR1 is MNHEY, CDR2 SVGEGT, per germline. CDR3 loop: CASSHGPGSNYGYTF. CDR3 in DNA: TGTGCCAGCAGCCACGGACCGGGAAGTAACTATGGCTACACCTTC.

This chain joins TRBV19 and TRBJ2-7, with TRBD1 identical over 8 bases. This CDR3 is 16 amino acids long. Losses at the gene ends were 1 base for V and 3 bases for J; bases not matched to a gene: 8. Germline values: CDR1 LNHDA, CDR2 SQIVND (reference sequence). The DNA of the CDR3 is TGTGCCAGTAGTATAGGGGCCGGACAGGGATTCTACGAGCAGTACTTC. Encoded protein: CASSIGAGQGFYEQYF.

The chain links TRBV6-1 to TRBJ1-1; 8 nucleotides align to TRBD1. CDR1 is MNHNS and CDR2 is SASEGT in the germline V gene. V lost 1 base, J lost 4 bases, and 5 bases stayed unmatched. The length of the CDR3 is 15 residues. The CDR3 loop reads CASSEGQGAGTEAFF. In DNA, the CDR3 is TGTGCCAGCAGTGAAGGTCAGGGGGCGGGCACTGAAGCTTTCTTT.

The V gene is TRBV25-1, the J gene TRBJ2-7; possible D gene TRBD2, 6 bases. This CDR3 has 15 amino acids. V was clipped by 3 bases and J by 3 bases, with 15 bases between them. Germline CDR1 MGHDK, CDR2 SYGVNS. Here the CDR3 DNA reads TGTGCCAGCAGTGATTCTGGAGGGCCCCGCTACGAGCAGTACTTC. Protein product: CASSDSGGPRYEQYF.

This clone was detected a few times. The genes are TRBV19 and TRBJ2-1; 13 bases agree with TRBD2. V shed 5 bases, J shed 4 bases, and the junction held 5 bases outside the gene matches. Germline V gives CDR1 LNHDA, CDR2 SQIVND (reference sequence). This CDR3 has 16 residues. The CDR3 DNA follows: TGTGCCAGTAGTTGGACTAGCGGGAGAGCATACAATGAGCAGTTCTTC. Amino acid sequence: CASSWTSGRAYNEQFF.

J is TRBJ1-5 and V is TRBV4-1; no definite D call. V shed 6 bases and J shed 7 bases, with 22 bases lying between them. The CDR3 consists of 16 residues. The germline CDR1 and CDR2 sequences are MGHRA and YSYEKL. The CDR3 is CASRAGADAGKQPQHF. The CDR3 DNA sequence: TGCGCCAGCAGGGCGGGAGCTGACGCAGGAAAACAGCCCCAGCATTTT.

The V gene is TRBV4-1, the J gene TRBJ2-1; TRBD2 is a possible D gene (6 bases). CDR3 length: 14 amino acids. With 0 bases removed from V and 5 bases from J, the gap between germline ends came to 8 bases. CDR1 is MGHRA and CDR2 is YSYEKL in the germline V gene. The DNA for the CDR3 is TGCGCCAGCAGCCAAGAACCTAGCGACAATGAGCAGTTCTTC. This codes for CASSQEPSDNEQFF.

The genes are TRBV28 and TRBJ1-1; D not certain. Germline V CDR1 and CDR2: MDHEN, SYDVKM. V dropped 4 bases and J dropped 3 bases, with 9 bases sitting between them. This CDR3 is built from 13 residues. The CDR3 nucleotides are TGTGCCAGCAGTTCGGACGGGGACACTGAAGCTTTCTTT. As protein: CASSSDGDTEAFF.

The chain uses TRBV19 and TRBJ2-1; D unresolved. Germline CDR1 and CDR2: LNHDA and SQIVND (reference sequence). The CDR3 has 13 residues. V lost 4 bases and J lost 4, with 8 bases in between. The CDR3 loop is CASSTSRYNEQFF. The CDR3 DNA reads TGTGCCAGTAGTACGTCTAGATACAATGAGCAGTTCTTC.

The V call is TRBV7-2, the J call TRBJ1-2; D is unresolved. This CDR3 contains 14 residues. The V gene's germline CDR1 is SGHTA and CDR2 FQGNSA. The ends were cut back, 1 base at V and 8 bases at J, with 14 bases in the middle. The CDR3 here is CASSLVSREEGYTF. The DNA for the CDR3 is TGTGCCAGCAGCTTAGTTTCGAGGGAGGAAGGCTACACCTTC.

This sequence joins TRBV21-1 and TRBJ2-7; the DNA was not compared with TRBD1, the D call given in the table. TRBV21-1 has pseudogene status. The CDR3 has 15 residues. The DNA for the CDR3 is TGTGCCAGCTTAGGGCAGTCGGACAATTTCTACGAGCAGTACTTC. This translates into CASLGQSDNFYEQYF.

This chain links TRBV6-2 or TRBV6-3 with TRBJ2-2, with 12 bases aligning to TRBD2. V lost 2 bases and J lost 2; bases outside the gene matches: 9. This CDR3 comprises 19 residues. The germline V gene encodes CDR1 MNHEY and CDR2 SVGEGT. The CDR3 bases are TGTGCCAGCAGTTACAACCTTCGGACTAGCGGGGTTAACACCGGGGAGCTGTTTTTT. Encoded protein: CASSYNLRTSGVNTGELFF.